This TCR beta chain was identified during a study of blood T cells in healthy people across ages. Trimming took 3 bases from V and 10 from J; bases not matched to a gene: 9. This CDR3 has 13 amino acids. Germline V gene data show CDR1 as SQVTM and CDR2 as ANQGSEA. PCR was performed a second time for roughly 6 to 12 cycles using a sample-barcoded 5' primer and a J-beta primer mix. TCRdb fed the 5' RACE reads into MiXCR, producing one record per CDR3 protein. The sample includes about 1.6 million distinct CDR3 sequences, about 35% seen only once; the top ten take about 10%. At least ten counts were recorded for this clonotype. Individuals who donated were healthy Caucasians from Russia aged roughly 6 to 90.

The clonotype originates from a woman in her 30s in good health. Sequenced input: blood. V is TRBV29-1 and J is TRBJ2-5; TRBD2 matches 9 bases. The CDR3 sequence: CSVDVAGGPDQYF. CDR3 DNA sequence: TGCAGCGTTGATGTCGCGGGGGGGCCTGACCAGTACTTC. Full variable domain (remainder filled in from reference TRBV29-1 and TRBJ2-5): SAVISQKPSRDICQRGTSLTIQCQVDSQVTMMFWYRQQPGQSLTLIATANQGSEATYESGFVIDKFPISRPNLTFSTLTVSNMSPEDSSIYLCSVDVAGGPDQYFGPGTRLLVL.